This T cell receptor beta chain was profiled in a study of blood T cell repertoires in COVID-19 (dated by TCRdb to about 2020). At the level of the whole study: Samples covering the acute and convalescent phases of COVID-19 were provided by collaborators in the United States, Italy and Spain. The repertoires were released in a freely available public database meant as a resource for research on the immune response to SARS-CoV-2. The prospective study material was composed of cDNA or gDNA derived from T cells, B-cell-depleted T cells, or PBMCs. The dataset comprised deeply sampled blood TCRbeta repertoires from subjects exposed to, actively infected with, or recovered from COVID-19. The samples were drawn from the first 160 participants of the ongoing ImmuneRACE study and from some 1,300 subjects provided by 6 global collaborators. Where HLA class I and class II types were available, the types were taken from metadata supplied by the sample provider, not from assay-based typing. A de-identified subject ID, COVID-19 status, age in years and sex were almost always included in the sample metadata. Overall study results and their limits: The amount of clinical and demographic metadata varied by source and participant and was provided uncurated.

With respect to this clone: Its antigen has not been determined. Qualities for individual bases were not recorded, and no much larger clone is one base off.

Participants in the prospective study were aged about 18 to 95 years, lived in some 24 United States geographic areas, and enrolled through a virtual design. In the prospective study, cohorts were assigned on the basis of participant-reported clinical history obtained from a screening survey and a study questionnaire. A participant counted as exposed if, within 2 weeks of entering the study, that participant had been in contact with someone who had a PCR-confirmed or clinician-diagnosed COVID-19 case. Each participant in the prospective study had whole blood, serum and a nasopharyngeal or oropharyngeal swab collected by mobile phlebotomists. Additional blood draws and questionnaires over an approximately 2-month period could optionally be provided by prospective study participants. Blood samples from the prospective study were shipped frozen or at room temperature prior to DNA extraction. TCRbeta CDR3 regions were amplified from genomic DNA by means of the immunoSEQ Assay, a bias-controlled multiplex PCR. Turning to the authors' computational methods: The number of nucleated cells in each sample was estimated from the amplification of reference gene primers within the assay. To quantify the absolute abundance of each unique TCRbeta CDR3 rearrangement, sequence reads were collapsed and filtered. For each sample, productive Simpson clonality was calculated as the square root of Simpson's diversity index across productive rearrangements. The immuneACCESS repertoire file appears here via TCRdb, limited to in-frame rearrangements. These files lack a portion of the clones; in checked studies, under half of the deficit traces to unresolved V genes, and the cause of the others is not known. That table supplies the V and J calls and clone size; D and trimming were determined from the DNA. The table for this sample lists 230,000 or so clones; 70% to 90% of them were counted only once. 5% to 8% of the sample comes from the top ten.

The V and J ends are trimmed by 8 bases and 0 bases, leaving 11 bases between them. There are 13 amino acids in the CDR3, from cysteine to phenylalanine inclusive. The DNA shown is the 39-base CDR3, in frame from base 1. The germline V gene yields SGDLS for CDR1 and YYNGEE for CDR2. The sequence joins TRBV9 to TRBJ1-1, with the D gene not clear enough to name. Sequenced input: PBMCs or T cells enriched from blood (not recorded which). The clonotype was recovered from a woman aged 50 to 60 who had been exposed to COVID-19. The CDR3 protein sequence reads: CASSEAMNTEAFF. The base sequence is TGTGCCAGTAGTGAGGCCATGAACACTGAAGCTTTCTTT.